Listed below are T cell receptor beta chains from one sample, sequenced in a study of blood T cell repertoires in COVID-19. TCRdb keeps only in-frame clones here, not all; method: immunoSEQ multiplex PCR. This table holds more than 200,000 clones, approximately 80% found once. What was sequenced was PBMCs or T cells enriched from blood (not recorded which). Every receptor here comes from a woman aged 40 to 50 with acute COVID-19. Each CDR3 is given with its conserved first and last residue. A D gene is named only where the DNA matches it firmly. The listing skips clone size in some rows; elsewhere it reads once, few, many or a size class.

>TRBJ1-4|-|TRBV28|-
TGTGCCAGCAGGACTGCCGGAGCGGCTGAAAAACTGTTTTTT
CASRTAGAAEKLFF
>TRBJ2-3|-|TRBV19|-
TGTGCCAGTAGTATAGACTTCCGGGGGGATACGCAGTATTTT
CASSIDFRGDTQYF
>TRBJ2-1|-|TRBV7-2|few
TGTGCCAGCAGCACCTTGGAGGGCGGGATAAGTTCAGGTGAGCAGTTCTTC
CASSTLEGGISSGEQFF
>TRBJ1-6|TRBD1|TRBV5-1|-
TGCGCCAGCAGCGACCTGGGACAGGGAGTAAATTCACCCCTCCACTTT
CASSDLGQGVNSPLHF
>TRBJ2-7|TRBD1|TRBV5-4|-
TGTGCCAGCAGCCAAGGGGGCAGGATCTCCTCCTACGAGCAGTACTTC
CASSQGGRISSYEQYF
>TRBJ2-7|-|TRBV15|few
TGTGCCACCAGCAGGGACCCCGGGGTCGAGCAGTACTTC
CATSRDPGVEQYF
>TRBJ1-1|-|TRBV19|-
TGTGCCAGTAGCGGGCGGGGATTGAACACTGAAGCTTTCTTT
CASSGRGLNTEAFF
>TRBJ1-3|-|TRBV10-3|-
TGTGCCATCATGGCACCCCGGGAAGGAAACACCATATATTTT
CAIMAPREGNTIYF
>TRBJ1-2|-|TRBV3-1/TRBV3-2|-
TGTGCCAGCAGCCAAGGTGCCGGGACTAACTATGGCTACACCTTC
CASSQGAGTNYGYTF
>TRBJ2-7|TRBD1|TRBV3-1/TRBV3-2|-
TGTGCCAGCAGCGCCCCGGGACAGGGGGCCAACGAGCAGTACTTC
CASSAPGQGANEQYF
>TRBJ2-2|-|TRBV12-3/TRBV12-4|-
TGTGCCAGCAGTCAACAGAACACCGGGGAGCTGTTTTTT
CASSQQNTGELFF
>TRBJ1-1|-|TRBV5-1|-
TGCGCCAGCAGCTACAGGGAAACCACTGAAGCTTTCTTT
CASSYRETTEAFF
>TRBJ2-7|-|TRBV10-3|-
TGTGCCATCTACGACGGGATCACGGGGCAGTACTTC
CAIYDGITGQYF
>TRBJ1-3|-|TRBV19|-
TGTGCCAGTAGTATAGACCGGGAGTCTGGAAACACCATATATTTT
CASSIDRESGNTIYF
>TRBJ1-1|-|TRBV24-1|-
TGTGCCACCAGTGACAGCGACAGTAACACTGAAGCTTTCTTT
CATSDSDSNTEAFF
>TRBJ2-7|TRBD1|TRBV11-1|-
TGTGCCAGCAGCGCAACCACCGGGACAGGGATCAACGAGCAGTACTTC
CASSATTGTGINEQYF
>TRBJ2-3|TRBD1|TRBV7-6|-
TGTGCCAGCAGCGCCTACCCGGGACAGGGGTACTCTAGCCGCACAGATACGCAGTATTTT
CASSAYPGQGYSSRTDTQYF
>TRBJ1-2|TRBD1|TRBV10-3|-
TGTGCCATCAGCGAAGGGGTGCAGGGGGCAGGTGGCTACACCTTC
CAISEGVQGAGGYTF
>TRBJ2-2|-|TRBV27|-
TGTGCCAGCAGTCCAGATTACACCGGGGAGCTGTTTTTT
CASSPDYTGELFF
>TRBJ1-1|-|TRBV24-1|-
TGTGCCACCAGTGATTTCCCTAACACTGAAGCTTTCTTT
CATSDFPNTEAFF
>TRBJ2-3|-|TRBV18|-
TGTGCCAGCTCATCCTCGGGGGTACCAGATACGCAGTATTTT
CASSSSGVPDTQYF
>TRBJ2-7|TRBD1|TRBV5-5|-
TGTGCCAGCAGACTGATACAGGGGGTGGACGAGCAGTACTTC
CASRLIQGVDEQYF
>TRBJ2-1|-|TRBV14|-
TGTGCCAGCAGCCAAGTTTGGGGACTGTCCAATGAGCAGTTCTTC
CASSQVWGLSNEQFF
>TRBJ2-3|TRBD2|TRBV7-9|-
TGTGCCAGCAGCTTAGGCGGGAGGGTTGATACGCAGTATTTT
CASSLGGRVDTQYF
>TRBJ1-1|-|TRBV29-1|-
TGCAGCGTTGCGTGGGGGGGAAGAATGAACACTGAAGCTTTCTTT
CSVAWGGRMNTEAFF
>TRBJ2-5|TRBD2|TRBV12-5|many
TGTGCTAGTGGCATGACTAGCGGAGAGACCCAGTACTTC
CASGMTSGETQYF
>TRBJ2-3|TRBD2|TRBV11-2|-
TGTGCCAGCAGCATCGGACTAGCGAGAAGCACAGATACGCAGTATTTT
CASSIGLARSTDTQYF
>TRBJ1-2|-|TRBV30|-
TGTGCCTGGAGTCCCGACACCGTCTATGGCTACACCTTC
CAWSPDTVYGYTF
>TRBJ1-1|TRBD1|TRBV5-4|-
TGTGCCAGCAGCCCCGGGACAGGGGAAAAGAACACTGAAGCTTTCTTT
CASSPGTGEKNTEAFF
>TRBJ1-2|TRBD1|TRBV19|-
TGTGCCAGTATTAGCCAGGGGGCGCATGTCTATGGCTACACCTTC
CASISQGAHVYGYTF
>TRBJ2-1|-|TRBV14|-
TGTGCCAGCAGCCTCACGGGTGCGACTACGTACAATGAGCAGTTCTTC
CASSLTGATTYNEQFF
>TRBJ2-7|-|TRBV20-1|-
TGCAGTGCTAGTCCGGGTTCGGAGCCCAGCTACGAGCAGTACTTC
CSASPGSEPSYEQYF
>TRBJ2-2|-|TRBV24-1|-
TGTGCCACCAGTGGGCGGCGGACCGGGGAGCTGTTTTTT
CATSGRRTGELFF
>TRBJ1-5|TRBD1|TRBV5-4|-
TGTGCCAGCAGCTCACAGGGGAGCAATCAGCCCCAGCATTTT
CASSSQGSNQPQHF
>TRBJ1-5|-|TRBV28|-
TGTGCCAGCAGTTTACGGCGGGATCAGCCCCAGCATTTT
CASSLRRDQPQHF
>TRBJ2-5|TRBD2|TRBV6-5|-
TGTGCCACCGGGGGGAGGTACCAAGAGACCCAGTACTTC
CATGGRYQETQYF
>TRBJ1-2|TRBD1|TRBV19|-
TGTGCCAGTAGTTCTAAAAGGACAGGGTTTAACTATGGCTACACCTTC
CASSSKRTGFNYGYTF
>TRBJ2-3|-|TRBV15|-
TGTGCCACCAGCAGAGACAGGGCGCATACGCAGTATTTT
CATSRDRAHTQYF
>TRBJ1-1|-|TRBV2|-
TGTGCCAGCAGCCTGTCGCAGTACACTGAAGCTTTCTTT
CASSLSQYTEAFF
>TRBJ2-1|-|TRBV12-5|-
TGTGCTAGTGGTCCGGACATTTACAATGAGCAGTTCTTC
CASGPDIYNEQFF
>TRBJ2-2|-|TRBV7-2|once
TGTGCCAGCAGCTTAGCGCTAACCGGCGGGGAGCTGTTTTTT
CASSLALTGGELFF
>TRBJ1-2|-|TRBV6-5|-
TGTGCCAGCAGTTACTCGGCAGTCGATCATGGCTACACCTTC
CASSYSAVDHGYTF
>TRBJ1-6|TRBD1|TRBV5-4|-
TGTGCCAGCAGCTCACTCACCGGGACAGTAAATTCACCCCTCCACTTT
CASSSLTGTVNSPLHF
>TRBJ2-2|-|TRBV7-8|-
TGTGCCAGCAGCCGGTACAGGATAGACACCGGGGAGCTGTTTTTT
CASSRYRIDTGELFF